These 12 T cell receptor beta chains were sequenced from one sample in a study of beta chain features in type 1 diabetes. The isolated RNA, all of it, was reverse transcribed, so expressed TCRB transcripts were what got sequenced. Profiled with immunoSEQ multiplex PCR; TCRdb holds only in-frame clones, not every one. The sample shows 20,000 to 25,000 clones, over 65% of them seen only once. Findings of the study overall: All four CD4+ subsets of Type 1 diabetes patients contained TCRB CDR3s that were moderately but significantly shorter.

These receptors' antigens are unknown. The sample comprised stem cell memory CD4+ T cells from blood. These receptors originate from a woman between 35 and 50 years old with type 1 diabetes.

The sample holds one count of this clone. The chain combines TRBV7-3 with TRBJ2-7; weak D call: TRBD1 (5 bases). CDR1 is SGHTA, CDR2 FQGTGA, per germline. The CDR3 totals 15 residues. V lost 1 base, J lost 5 bases, and 15 bases lay in between. CDR3 amino acids: CASSLIPGNQDEQYF. In nucleotides, the CDR3 is TGTGCCAGCAGCTTAATTCCAGGGAATCAGGACGAGCAGTACTTC.

CDR3 residues: CAWSAGFYYGYTF. Written as DNA, the CDR3 is TGTGCCTGGAGTGCCGGGTTCTACTATGGCTACACCTTC. V usage is TRBV30 and J usage is TRBJ1-2; no clear D gene. The V end lost 1 base, the J end lost 3 bases, and 9 bases lay between the germline ends. CDR1 and CDR2 from the germline V gene are GTSNPN and SVGIG (reference sequence). CDR3 size: 13 residues.

This chain connects TRBV27 to TRBJ2-3, with D possibly matching TRBD1 (5 bases). Germline lookup yields CDR1 MNHEY and CDR2 SMNVEV (reference sequence). The V end lost 4 bases, the J end lost 5 bases, and 10 bases lay between the germline ends. The CDR3 consists of 13 residues. CDR3 DNA sequence: TGTGCCAGCAGTTCCCAGGGTCGAGATACGCAGTATTTT. Translation: CASSSQGRDTQYF.

CDR3 region: CASSLHTDLTGELFF. CDR3 coding DNA: TGTGCCAGCAGTTTGCATACAGATCTAACCGGGGAGCTGTTTTTT. The gene calls are TRBV28 and TRBJ2-2; D gene ambiguous. V lost 3 bases and J 5 bases, leaving 13 bases between the germline ends. The length of the CDR3 is 15 residues. The germline CDR1 and CDR2 sequences are MDHEN and SYDVKM.

This chain links TRBV9 with TRBJ2-3; 8 nucleotides line up with TRBD1. CDR3 length: 16 residues. V trimming: 4 bases; J trimming: 0 bases; junction bases outside the gene matches: 7. From germline, CDR1 is SGDLS and CDR2 YYNGEE. The CDR3 here is CASSFQGAPSTDTQYF. DNA of the CDR3: TGTGCCAGCAGCTTCCAGGGGGCCCCTAGCACAGATACGCAGTATTTT.

V is TRBV28 and J is TRBJ2-1; tentatively, D is TRBD2 (6 bases). The V end was cut by 8 bases, the J end by 10 bases, with 24 bases between. The V gene's germline CDR1 is MDHEN and CDR2 SYDVKM. The CDR3 runs 15 residues. DNA for the CDR3: TGTGCCAGCCGAGGGACTTCGGGTGGAAGGGAGGAGCAGTTCTTC. Translation gives CASRGTSGGREEQFF. Looking up the rest from reference TRBV28 and TRBJ2-1 gives the full variable domain: DVKVTQSSRYLVKRTGEKVFLECVQDMDHENMFWYRQDPGLGLRLIYFSYDVKMKEKGDIPEGYSVSREKKERFSLILESASTNQTSMYLCASRGTSGGREEQFFGPGTRLTVL.

The V and J genes are TRBV7-2 and TRBJ2-2, with D possibly matching TRBD1 (7 bases). CDR3 length: 14 residues. Germline assignment: CDR1 SGHTA and CDR2 FQGNSA. The ends were cut back, 5 bases at V and 6 bases at J, with 13 bases in the middle. The CDR3 here is CASSPQGEAGELFF. CDR3 coding DNA: TGTGCCAGCAGCCCGCAGGGGGAGGCCGGGGAGCTGTTTTTT.

The chain links TRBV18 to TRBJ2-1; the match to TRBD1 covers 9 bases. The CDR3 loop spans 16 amino acids. CDR1 is KGHSH, CDR2 LQKENI, per germline. J lost 3 bases, V lost 2 bases, and 5 bases had no gene match. CDR3 sequence (DNA): TGTGCCAGCTCACCAAGGGGACAGGGCTACTACAATGAGCAGTTCTTC. Residues: CASSPRGQGYYNEQFF.

The chain uses TRBV19 and TRBJ2-4, with TRBD1 matching 7 bases. Trimming removed 5 bases from V and 7 bases from J; junction bases left unmatched: 14. Germline-derived CDR1 and CDR2 are LNHDA and SQIVND (reference sequence). The CDR3 has 16 residues. The CDR3 DNA is TGTGCCAGTAGTCCCGAAAAGACAGGGTCGTGGAACATTCAGTACTTC. It specifies CASSPEKTGSWNIQYF.

The chain links TRBV28 to TRBJ1-2, with TRBD1 matching 7 bases. CDR3 length equals 13 residues. Germline CDR1 is MDHEN and CDR2 is SYDVKM. V was clipped by 4 bases and J by 2 bases; unmatched bases: 1. For the CDR3, the DNA is TGTGCCAGCAGTTCACAGGGGAACTATGGCTACACCTTC. Its translation is CASSSQGNYGYTF.

The chain employs TRBV28 and TRBJ1-1, with D possibly TRBD1 on 6 matching bases. CDR1 MDHEN and CDR2 SYDVKM come from the germline V gene. Trimming took off 4 bases at V and 1 base at J, with 13 bases between the two ends. The CDR3 extends over 15 amino acids. CDR3 nucleotides: TGTGCCAGCAGTTCATCAGGGGAGGGGAACACTGAAGCTTTCTTT. It codes for CASSSSGEGNTEAFF.

The chain joins TRBV4-1 to TRBJ1-4; 7 nucleotides match TRBD1. With V trimmed by 3 bases and J by 8 bases, 3 bases remained unmatched. From germline, CDR1 is MGHRA and CDR2 YSYEKL. The length of the CDR3 is 13 residues. The CDR3 coding sequence is TGCGCCAGCAGCCATACAGGGGAAGAAAAACTGTTTTTT. The encoded protein is CASSHTGEEKLFF.